This T cell receptor (beta chain) came from a study of cytomegalovirus exposure and HLA in healthy donors (dated by TCRdb to about 2017). For the study in its entirety: An earlier analysis of fewer than 750 of the donors reported roughly 300 Gb of sequence data and 117 million unique TCR beta sequences obtained from roughly 170 million T cells. All discovery cohort repertoires had been generated using a single sequencing platform. Rather than drawing on any new phenotypic data, the later analysis identified candidate immune exposures from TCR beta sequences and the way those sequences occurred across donors. Among about 410 genotyped donors of the cohort, an average of around 250,000 unique TCR beta nucleotide sequences was sequenced per donor, of which about 19% were non-productive. To predict cytomegalovirus infection status, the study combined high-throughput TCR immunosequencing, statistical association of individual TCRs with disease status, and machine learning. Typing coverage varied by locus: about 620-630 donors for A, B, C, DRB1 and DQB1; more than 500 for DQA1; more than 600 for DPA1; 400 to 480 for DPB1. Using immunosequencing, the study profiled T cell repertoires from roughly 650 subjects and related those repertoires to cytomegalovirus serostatus. Roughly five DR-DQ haplotypes were treated as single units for association and clustering because of strong linkage in the cohort. Along with the roughly 710-subject first cohort, a separate validation cohort of approximately 110 different subjects was used. To decide whether each TCR beta V gene segment behaved as functional or pseudogenic, an earlier analysis of nearly 600 of the donors relied on high-throughput TCR beta sequencing. Donor age, sex, ethnicity and CMV serostatus were collected together with the repertoire data. About 280 gigabases of sequencing data and approximately 91 million unique TCR sequences made up an early release that covered 640 HLA-typed donors. The study aimed to test whether cataloging public T cell receptors could reveal signatures of past pathogen exposure. Among the roughly 400 genotyped donors, 75% to 90% belonged to the genetic ancestry cluster associated with self-reported Caucasian donors. HLA typing covered class I and class II loci at four-digit resolution. To study patterns of TCR occurrence, a later analysis re-analyzed previously published TCR beta repertoires from around 660 donors and added high-resolution HLA genotyping. In a later genetic analysis, genome-wide SNP genotypes for about 55% of the roughly 670 donors were used, and that subset was treated as a discovery cohort. On the study overall, not on this receptor specifically: Linkage disequilibrium might explain the correlated functional status among segregating V segments, but an unknown experimental factor could not be excluded. At a false discovery rate of 0.05, a later analysis linked 16,951 TCR beta sequences to specific HLA alleles. An association between a missense DCLRE1C variant and V-gene and J-gene trimming of TCR beta chains was found in a later genetic analysis and replicated in an independent cohort. In vitro tests confirmed that a few of the cytomegalovirus-associated TCR beta chains recognize cytomegalovirus antigens. A group of highly shared sequence variants was considered likely to be a technical artifact of the sequencing pipeline. According to a later genetic analysis, donors in an Asian-associated ancestry cluster had fewer N-insertions in productive TCRs than the roughly 700-donor mean. When HLA alleles, especially DR and DQ, strongly co-occurred, TCR associations were difficult to assign to individual alleles. Immune exposure information for the cohort was limited to CMV serostatus. In a later analysis, most CMV-associated TCR beta chains were found to appear HLA-restricted, with HLA associations seemingly driven largely by CMV exposure. Sequencing depth was assumed to be roughly uniform across donors in the presence/absence analyses, though that assumption may not hold. The authors suggested that the approach could potentially be extended to other disease states and immunological phenotypes. The cohort was sequenced for TCR beta chains only, and without alpha or paired-chain data the features that could be detected were limited. In a later analysis, TCR association rates were found to vary across HLA loci, with the most associated TCRs seen for DRB1 alleles and the fewest for HLA-C alleles. In a later analysis, HLA-associated TCR beta chains were found to be more clonally expanded and to have lower generation probabilities than equally common non-associated chains. Some IMGT-functional V segments, including TRBV6-2 and TRBV6-3, could not be told apart with the 87-base-pair reads, so those segments were excluded. In both the original and validation cohorts, the classifier was reported to diagnose cytomegalovirus status with high specificity and sensitivity. Because HLA typing was unavailable for some donors at each locus, only the typed subset was used in association tests. Because counts were too low, some 17 rarely observed V segments, including chromosome 9 orphons, were left out of the earlier analysis of several hundred of the donors. An earlier analysis of some 590 of the donors showed that most TCR beta V segments appeared in productive rearrangements either about 87% or about 30% of the time, which broadly matched IMGT annotations. Most TCR sequences were observed very rarely across donors, whereas some public TCRs were present in many individuals. In a later analysis, several top co-occurrence clusters were reported to appear linked to parvovirus B19, influenza, CMV and Epstein-Barr virus. A total of around 150 TCR beta chains were listed by the study as associated with cytomegalovirus. A further reported finding was that TCR beta sequences accurately predicted the HLA-A and HLA-B alleles for most subjects in the first cohort.

Trimming takes 6 bases off V and 4 bases off J; junction bases not matched to a gene: 6. The germline V gene (reference sequence) yields LNHDA for CDR1 and SQIVND for CDR2. The CDR3 holds 14 amino acids from the cysteine to the phenylalanine. CDR3 DNA only is kept here, 42 bases in frame from base 1. In total, roughly 710 healthy bone marrow donors made up the cohort. All cohort members were sampled while nominally healthy, although unrecorded immune exposures were likely present. The donor tested CMV seropositive and was one of the 289 seropositive cohort members. A peripheral blood sample was provided by each donor, and peripheral blood mononuclear cells were used for TCR beta sequencing. Genomic DNA extraction from the blood cell samples was performed with the Qiagen DNeasy Blood Extraction Kit. To note about this clone: Its cognate antigen has yet to be identified. One base away there is no much larger clone; base qualities are not given.

Libraries were built with the immunoSEQ multiplex PCR assay. A mixture of 60 forward primers for TCR Vbeta segments and 13 reverse primers for TCR Jbeta segments was used in the multiplex PCR. The CDR3 region of rearranged TCR beta genes was amplified from genomic DNA with a multiplex PCR assay. On the Illumina HiSeq System, the amplified TCR beta libraries were sequenced as 87-base-pair reads. Processing in the source paper ran as follows. Across the 600 to 700 repertoires, a later analysis counted around 80 million unique TCR beta chains, 8.5 million to 12 million of which were shared by at least two donors. A nearest-neighbor algorithm error-corrected the raw reads and collapsed the reads into unique sequences, merging closely related sequences to remove PCR and sequencing errors. V, D and J gene segments were assigned by aligning CDR3 sequences to IMGT reference sequences. Each retained sequence needed at least a six-nucleotide match to both a V gene segment and a J gene segment. Rearrangements were called productive when the CDR3 lacked stop codons and stayed in frame with V and J; all others were non-productive. CDR3 was defined according to IMGT convention as the region running from the second conserved V-encoded cysteine to the conserved J-encoded phenylalanine. Sequences without an unambiguous match to a single V gene segment were excluded from the earlier analysis of a few hundred of the donors. In an earlier analysis of around 590 of the donors, a V segment was called functional when productive rearrangements were above 56.7%, and segregating when the standard deviation between donors exceeded 5%. A statistical classification framework was developed to diagnose cytomegalovirus status using the catalog of TCR beta chain sequences. In a later analysis, TCR nucleotide sequences were compared against IMGT/GENE-DB human TR gene sequences so that V and J genes could be assigned. The TCRdist pipeline was used in a later analysis to assign CDR3 sequences and most-parsimonious VDJ recombination scenarios. In a later analysis, each TCR beta chain was defined by its CDR3 amino acid sequence together with its V-gene family, and reads lacking a unique V-gene family were excluded. A later analysis removed nearly 600 highly shared, low-generation-probability nucleotide sequences to deal with suspected cross-contamination and a sequencing artifact. In a later analysis, a clonal expansion index was calculated for each public chain from normalized within-repertoire ranks of inferred template counts. A later analysis computed generation probabilities with a VDJ recombination model fitted to out-of-frame rearrangements, and checked the results against IGoR. Hypergeometric tests were used in a later analysis to score TCR-TCR, TCR-HLA and TCR-CMV co-occurrence, with a repertoire-size bias correction applied to the TCR pairs. False discovery rates were estimated in a later analysis by permuting HLA or CMV assignments 20 times. In a later analysis, co-occurring TCRs were grouped using DBSCAN, and TCRdist sequence similarity was added for clustering within HLA-allele-positive subsets. Repertoires with fewer than 30,000 or more than 120,000 public chains, plus five repertoires with anomalous nucleotide sharing, were excluded from co-occurrence clustering. Here the immuneACCESS table is served through TCRdb, limited to in-frame sequences with V and J called. Missing clones are a known gap in these copies; in checked studies unresolved V genes cover under half, and the rest lacks a known reason. That table supplies the V and J calls and clone size; D and trimming were determined from the DNA. Across this sample there are 120,000 or so clones, with approximately 82% seen only once. About an eighth of the sample lies in the top ten.

Sequenced sample: PBMCs. The clonotype comes from a man under 40 in good health and CMV-seropositive. The chain links TRBV19 with TRBJ2-3; 8 bases in the junction line up with TRBD2. CDR3 protein: CASRDGGASDTQYF. The nucleotides are TGTGCCAGTAGAGACGGGGGGGCCTCAGATACGCAGTATTTT.